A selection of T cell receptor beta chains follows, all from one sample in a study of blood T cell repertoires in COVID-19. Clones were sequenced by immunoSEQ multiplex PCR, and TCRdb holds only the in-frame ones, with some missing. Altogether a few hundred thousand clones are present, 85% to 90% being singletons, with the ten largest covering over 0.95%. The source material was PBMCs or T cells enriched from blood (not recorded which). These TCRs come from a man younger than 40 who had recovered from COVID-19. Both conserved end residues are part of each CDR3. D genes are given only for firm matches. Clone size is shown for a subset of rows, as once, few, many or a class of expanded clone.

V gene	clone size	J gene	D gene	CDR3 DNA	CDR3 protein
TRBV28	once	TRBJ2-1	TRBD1	TGTGCCAGCAGTTTAAGGACAGGCTACTACAATGAGCAGTTCTTC	CASSLRTGYYNEQFF
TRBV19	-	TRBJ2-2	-	TGTGCCAGTAGTATGGATTGGGCAGGGTCGGACGGGGAGCTGTTTTTT	CASSMDWAGSDGELFF
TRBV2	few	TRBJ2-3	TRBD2	TGTGCCAGCAGGGCTACGGGACTAACCACAGATACGCAGTATTTT	CASRATGLTTDTQYF
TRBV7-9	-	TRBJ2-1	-	TGTGCCAGCAGCTTAGCGAGGGTCAATGAGCAGTTCTTC	CASSLARVNEQFF
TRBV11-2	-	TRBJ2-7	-	TGTGCCAGCAGCTTAGCGGCAGGGGGGCCCTACGAGCAGTACTTC	CASSLAAGGPYEQYF
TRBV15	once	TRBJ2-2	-	TGTGCCACCAGCAGAGATCGAGGGACCGGGGAGCTGTTTTTT	CATSRDRGTGELFF
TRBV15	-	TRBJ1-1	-	TGTGCCACCAGCAGGGACGGGGGTGAAGCTTTCTTT	CATSRDGGEAFF
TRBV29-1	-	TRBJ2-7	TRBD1	TGCAGCGTGGGACAGGGGCCGGCGCGGTTTCAGTACTTC	CSVGQGPARFQYF
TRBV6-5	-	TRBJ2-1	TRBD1	TGTGCCAGCAGTCCCCTGGGACAGAGGCAGTTCTTC	CASSPLGQRQFF
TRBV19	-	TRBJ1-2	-	TGTGCCAGTACAAGTGAGCGTGGAGGGGATGGCTACACCTTC	CASTSERGGDGYTF
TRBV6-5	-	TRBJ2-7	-	TGTGCCAGCAGCCGCCCAGGCTCCGGAGGCTACGAGCAGTACTTC	CASSRPGSGGYEQYF
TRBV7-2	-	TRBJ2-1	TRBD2	TGTGCCAGCAGCCAATCCGGGACTAGCGGGGGCCGTGAGCAGTTCTTC	CASSQSGTSGGREQFF
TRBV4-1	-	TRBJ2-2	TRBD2	TGCGCCAGCAGCCACCCCCAAAGCCGCGGGAGTTGGAACACCGGGGAGCTGTTTTTT	CASSHPQSRGSWNTGELFF
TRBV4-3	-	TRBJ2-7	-	TGCGCCAGCAGCCAAGCCCTCGGTTTCTACGAGCAGTACTTC	CASSQALGFYEQYF
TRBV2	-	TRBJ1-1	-	TGTGCCAGCAGTGTTCGGCAGGTTGAAGCTTTCTTT	CASSVRQVEAFF
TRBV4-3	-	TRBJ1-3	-	TGCGCCAGCAGCCCGGCCCTCCGGGAAGGAAACACCATATATTTT	CASSPALREGNTIYF
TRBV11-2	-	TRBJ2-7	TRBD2	TGTGCCAGCAGACCTAGCGGGGAGCCCTACGAGCAGTACTTC	CASRPSGEPYEQYF
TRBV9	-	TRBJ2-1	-	TGTGCCAGCAGTGTACTAGGCAATGAGCAGTTCTTC	CASSVLGNEQFF
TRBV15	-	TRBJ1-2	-	TGTGCCACCAGCAGAGAAAAGGGGGGGTTATATGGCTACACCTTC	CATSREKGGLYGYTF
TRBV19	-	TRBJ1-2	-	TGTGCCACCAGGAAGAAGTCCCCCGCCTATGGCTACACCTTC	CATRKKSPAYGYTF
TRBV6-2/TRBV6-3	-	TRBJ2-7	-	TGTGCCAGCAGTTCCACAGGGAGGCAGTACTTC	CASSSTGRQYF
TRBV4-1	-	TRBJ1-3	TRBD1	TGCGCCAGCAGCCAAACAGGGGCAGGTGGAAACACCATATATTTT	CASSQTGAGGNTIYF
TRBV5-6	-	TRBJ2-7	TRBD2	TGTGCCAGCAGCTCATTAGCGGGGGAGGGCGAGCAGTACTTC	CASSSLAGEGEQYF
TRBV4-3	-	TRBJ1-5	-	TGCGCCAGCAGCCCACTTAGAGGCCTCGGGCCCCAGCATTTT	CASSPLRGLGPQHF